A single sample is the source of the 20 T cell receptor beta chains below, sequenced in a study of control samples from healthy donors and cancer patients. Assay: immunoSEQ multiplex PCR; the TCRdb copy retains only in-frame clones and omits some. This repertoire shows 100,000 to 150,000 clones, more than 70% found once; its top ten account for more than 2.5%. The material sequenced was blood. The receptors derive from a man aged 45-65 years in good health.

CDR3 residues: CSAGQGGQPQHF. For the CDR3, the DNA is TGCAGCGCCGGACAGGGAGGACAGCCCCAGCATTTT. The V call is TRBV29-1, the J call TRBJ1-5, with 8 positions matching TRBD1. CDR1 and CDR2 from the germline V gene are SQVTM and ANQGSEA. The CDR3 has 12 amino acids. With 7 bases clipped from V and 7 bases from J, the junction kept 6 bases outside the gene matches.

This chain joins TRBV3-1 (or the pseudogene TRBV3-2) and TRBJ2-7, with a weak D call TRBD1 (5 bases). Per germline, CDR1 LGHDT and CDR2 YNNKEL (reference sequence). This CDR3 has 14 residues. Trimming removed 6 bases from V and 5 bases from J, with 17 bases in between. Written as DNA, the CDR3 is TGTGCCAGCAGGGCGGCAGGGCCTAGAGACGAGCAGTACTTC. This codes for CASRAAGPRDEQYF.

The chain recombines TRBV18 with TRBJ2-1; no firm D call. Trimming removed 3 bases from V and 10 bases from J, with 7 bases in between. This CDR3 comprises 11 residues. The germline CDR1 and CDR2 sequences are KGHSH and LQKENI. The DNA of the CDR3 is TGTGCCAGCTCACCCTTGGGCGAGCAGTTCTTC. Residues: CASSPLGEQFF.

CDR3 region: CASSIWTGSLVPQHF. In nucleotides, the CDR3 is TGTGCCAGTAGTATATGGACAGGATCCTTAGTGCCCCAGCATTTT. The rearrangement links TRBV19 to TRBJ1-5, with TRBD1 identical over 7 bases. The CDR3 runs to 15 residues. The J segment lost 9 bases and the V segment lost 2 bases, leaving 10 bases of the junction unmatched. Germline CDR1 LNHDA, CDR2 SQIVND (reference sequence).

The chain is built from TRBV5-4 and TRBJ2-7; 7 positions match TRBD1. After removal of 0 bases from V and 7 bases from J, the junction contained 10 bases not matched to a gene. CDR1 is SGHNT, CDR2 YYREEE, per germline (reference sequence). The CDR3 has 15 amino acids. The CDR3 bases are TGTGCCAGCAGCTTGGGACAGGGCCGCCCGCGAGAGCAGTACTTC. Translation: CASSLGQGRPREQYF.

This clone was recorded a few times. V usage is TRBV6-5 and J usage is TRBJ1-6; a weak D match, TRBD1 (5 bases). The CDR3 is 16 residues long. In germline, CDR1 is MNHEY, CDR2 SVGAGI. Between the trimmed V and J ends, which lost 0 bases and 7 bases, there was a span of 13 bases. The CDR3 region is CASSYSLGRGNSPLHF. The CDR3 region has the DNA TGTGCCAGCAGTTACTCTTTGGGGAGGGGCAATTCACCCCTCCACTTT.

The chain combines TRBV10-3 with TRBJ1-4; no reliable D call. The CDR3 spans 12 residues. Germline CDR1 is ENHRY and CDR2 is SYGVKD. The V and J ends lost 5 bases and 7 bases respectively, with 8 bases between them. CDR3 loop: CAISPGREKLFF. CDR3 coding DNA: TGTGCCATCAGTCCCGGGCGTGAAAAACTGTTTTTT.

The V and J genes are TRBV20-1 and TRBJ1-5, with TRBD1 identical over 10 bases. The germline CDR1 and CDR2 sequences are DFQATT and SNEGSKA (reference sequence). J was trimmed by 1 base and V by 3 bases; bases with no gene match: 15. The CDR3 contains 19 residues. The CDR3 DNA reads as TGCAGTGCTAGTGACCCCCTAGGACAGGGGGTCGCGAGCAATCAGCCCCAGCATTTT. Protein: CSASDPLGQGVASNQPQHF.

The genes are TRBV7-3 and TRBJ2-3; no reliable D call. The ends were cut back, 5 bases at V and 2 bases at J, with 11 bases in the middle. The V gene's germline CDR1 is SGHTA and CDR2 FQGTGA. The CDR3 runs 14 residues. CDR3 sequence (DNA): TGTGCCAGCAGCCCGTCAGCCGTCACAGATACGCAGTATTTT. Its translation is CASSPSAVTDTQYF.

This CDR3 is CASSIGGGYEQYF. The CDR3 nucleotides read TGTGCCAGTAGTATCGGCGGAGGGTACGAGCAGTACTTC. The rearrangement uses TRBV19 and TRBJ2-7; a possible D gene is TRBD2 (6 bases). The germline gives CDR1 LNHDA, CDR2 SQIVND (reference sequence). This CDR3 is built from 13 residues. Trimming took off 3 bases at V and 4 bases at J, with 10 bases between the two ends.

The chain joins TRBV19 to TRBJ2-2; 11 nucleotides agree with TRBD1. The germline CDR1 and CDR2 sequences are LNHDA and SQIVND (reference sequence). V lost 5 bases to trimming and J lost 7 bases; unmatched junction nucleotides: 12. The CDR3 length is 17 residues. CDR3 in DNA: TGTGCCAGTAGTTCCCCCCCAGGACAGGGGGCTAACGGGGAGCTGTTTTTT. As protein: CASSSPPGQGANGELFF.

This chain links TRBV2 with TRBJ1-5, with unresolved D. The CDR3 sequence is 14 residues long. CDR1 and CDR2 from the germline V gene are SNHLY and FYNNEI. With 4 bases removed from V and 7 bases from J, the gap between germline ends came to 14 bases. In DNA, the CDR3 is TGTGCCAGCAGTGCCTTAAGTGCGAGGCAGCCCCAGCATTTT. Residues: CASSALSARQPQHF.

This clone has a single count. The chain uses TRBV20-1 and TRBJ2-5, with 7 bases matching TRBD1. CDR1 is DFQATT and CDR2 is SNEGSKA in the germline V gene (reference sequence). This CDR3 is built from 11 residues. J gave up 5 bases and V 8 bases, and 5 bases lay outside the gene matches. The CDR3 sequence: CSCDRAETQYF. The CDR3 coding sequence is TGCAGTTGCGACAGGGCGGAGACCCAGTACTTC.

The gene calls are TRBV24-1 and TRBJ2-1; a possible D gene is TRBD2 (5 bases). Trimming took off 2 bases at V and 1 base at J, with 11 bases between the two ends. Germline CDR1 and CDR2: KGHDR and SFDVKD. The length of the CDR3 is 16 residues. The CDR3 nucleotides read TGTGCCACCAGTGATTCGCGAGCGGCTTCCTACAATGAGCAGTTCTTC. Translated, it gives CATSDSRAASYNEQFF.

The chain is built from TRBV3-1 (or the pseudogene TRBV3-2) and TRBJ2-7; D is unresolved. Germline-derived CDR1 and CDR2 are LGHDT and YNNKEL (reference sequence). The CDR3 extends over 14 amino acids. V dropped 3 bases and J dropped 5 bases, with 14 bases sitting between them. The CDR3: CASSHWQNNHEQYF. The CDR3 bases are TGTGCCAGCAGCCACTGGCAGAATAATCACGAGCAGTACTTC.

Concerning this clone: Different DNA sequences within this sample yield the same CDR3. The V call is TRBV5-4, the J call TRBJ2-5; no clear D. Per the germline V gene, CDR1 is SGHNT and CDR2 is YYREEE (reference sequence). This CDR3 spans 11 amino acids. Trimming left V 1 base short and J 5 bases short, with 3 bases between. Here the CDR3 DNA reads TGTGCCAGCAGCTTGAAGGAGACCCAGTACTTC. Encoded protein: CASSLKETQYF.

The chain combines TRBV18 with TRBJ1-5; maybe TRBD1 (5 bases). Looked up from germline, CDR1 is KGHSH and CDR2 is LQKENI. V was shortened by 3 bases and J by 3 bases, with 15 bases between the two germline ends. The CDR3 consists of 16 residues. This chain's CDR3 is CASSPSGGPTNQPQHF. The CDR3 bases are TGTGCCAGCTCACCGTCGGGGGGACCCACCAATCAGCCCCAGCATTTT.

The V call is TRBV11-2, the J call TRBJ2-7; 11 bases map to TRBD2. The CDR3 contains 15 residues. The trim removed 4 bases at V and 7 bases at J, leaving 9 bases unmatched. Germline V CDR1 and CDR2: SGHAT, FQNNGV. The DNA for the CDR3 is TGTGCCAGCAGCTATATAGCGGGGGGGCCTGGGGAGCAGTACTTC. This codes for CASSYIAGGPGEQYF.

This chain's CDR3 is CASSDGGAEETQYF. The CDR3, as DNA: TGCGCCAGCAGTGACGGAGGGGCCGAGGAGACCCAGTACTTC. V gene TRBV10-1 combines with J gene TRBJ2-5, with TRBD2 as a possible D gene (6 bases). The V and J ends lost 3 bases and 5 bases respectively, with 13 bases between them. From germline, CDR1 is WNHNN and CDR2 SYGVQD (reference sequence). The CDR3 loop spans 14 amino acids.

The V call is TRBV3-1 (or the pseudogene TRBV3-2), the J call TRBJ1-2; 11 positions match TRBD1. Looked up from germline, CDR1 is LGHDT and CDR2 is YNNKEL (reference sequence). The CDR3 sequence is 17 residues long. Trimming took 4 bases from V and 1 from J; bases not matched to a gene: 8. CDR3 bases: TGTGCCAGCAGCCCCGGGACAGGGGGGAGGATTAACTATGGCTACACCTTC. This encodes CASSPGTGGRINYGYTF.